The next 9 T cell receptor beta chains were all read from a single sample in a study of Graves' ophthalmopathy and Graves' hyperthyroidism. The authors amplified TCR beta CDR3 regions from RNA transcripts. HTBI primers served in a first-round RT-PCR, which a second-round multiplex PCR followed. MiXCR, run by TCRdb on the multiplex PCR reads, gives a single entry per CDR3 protein. The data show around 1,200,000 distinct CDR3 sequences, roughly 35% seen once. The material sequenced was peripheral blood or thyroid tissue (not recorded which). The receptor set was obtained from an adult man with Graves' hyperthyroidism.

The sample holds a few counts of this clonotype. The CDR3 sequence: CASSKDGFSGNTIYF. CDR3 in DNA: TGTGCCAGCAGTAAGGACGGATTCTCTGGAAACACCATATATTTT. This chain links TRBV7-9 with TRBJ1-3, with D uncertain. Germline values: CDR1 SEHNR, CDR2 FQNEAQ (reference sequence). The CDR3 runs 15 residues. With 6 bases removed from V and 0 bases from J, the gap between germline ends came to 12 bases. Complete variable domain (other parts from reference TRBV7-9 and TRBJ1-3): DTGVSQNPRHKITKRGQNVTFRCDPISEHNRLYWYRQTLGQGPEFLTYFQNEAQLEKSRLLSDRFSAERPKGSFSTLEIQRTEQGDSAMYLCASSKDGFSGNTIYFGEGSWLTVV.

This clonotype was counted many times. The chain is built from TRBV19 and TRBJ2-5; 8 positions match TRBD2. The CDR3 sequence is 14 residues long. Germline values: CDR1 LNHDA, CDR2 SQIVND (reference sequence). The V segment lost 3 bases and the J segment 4 bases; nucleotides outside the gene matches: 4. The CDR3: CASSIGLAGETQYF. In DNA form, the CDR3 reads TGTGCCAGTAGTATCGGCCTAGCGGGAGAGACCCAGTACTTC. The full variable domain, completed using reference TRBV19 and TRBJ2-5, is DGGITQSPKYLFRKEGQNVTLSCEQNLNHDAMYWYRQDPGQGLRLIYYSQIVNDFQKGDIAEGYSVSREKKESFPLTVTSAQKNPTAFYLCASSIGLAGETQYFGPGTRLLVL.

Concerning this clonotype itself: One junction end disagrees with the germline gene, perhaps due to a read error. CDR3 amino acids: CASSSASGYTDTQYF. The CDR3 nucleotides read TGCGCCAGCAGCTCAGCTAGCGGATACACAGATACGCAGTATTTT. The V and J genes are TRBV7-2 and TRBJ2-3, with 7 bases matching TRBD2. In germline, CDR1 is SGHTA, CDR2 FQGNSA. This CDR3 comprises 15 residues.

The V call is TRBV7-9, the J call TRBJ1-5; D may be TRBD1 (6 bases). Germline V gene data show CDR1 as SEHNR and CDR2 as FQNEAQ (reference sequence). This CDR3 has 16 amino acids. V was clipped by 0 bases and J by 4 bases, with 13 bases between them. In DNA form, the CDR3 reads TGTGCCAGCAGCTTAGCGCTCGGGGGCACAAATCAGCCCCAGCATTTT. This codes for CASSLALGGTNQPQHF.

Comment on this clonotype: This may stem from a read error, because a much larger clone lies one nucleotide away. V gene TRBV7-2 combines with J gene TRBJ1-5; 9 bases agree with TRBD1. From germline, CDR1 is SGHTA and CDR2 FQGNSA. J gave up 6 bases and V 8 bases, and 14 bases lay outside the gene matches. There are 16 residues in the CDR3. This CDR3 is CASGPTDRGESQPQHF. Written as DNA, the CDR3 is TGTGCCAGCGGCCCGACGGACAGGGGAGAAAGTCAGCCCCAGCATTTT.

This sequence joins TRBV7-9 and TRBJ1-2; a weak D match, TRBD1 (6 bases). Germline CDR1 SEHNR, CDR2 FQNEAQ (reference sequence). The CDR3 totals 14 residues. V was shortened by 5 bases and J by 8 bases, with 18 bases between the two germline ends. The CDR3 DNA reads TGTGCCAGCAGCACACAGGGCCAATCGTCGGGCTACACCTTC. This translates into CASSTQGQSSGYTF.

This clonotype has ten or more counts. The chain is built from TRBV7-3 and TRBJ2-7, with D possibly TRBD1 on 7 matching bases. The CDR3 length is 15 residues. V was clipped by 2 bases and J by 3 bases, with 14 bases between them. Per the germline V gene, CDR1 is SGHTA and CDR2 is FQGTGA. The CDR3: CASSLRGQGGYEQYF. CDR3 coding DNA: TGTGCCAGCAGCTTACGAGGGCAGGGGGGCTACGAGCAGTACTTC.

This clonotype has a handful of counts. This chain uses TRBV6-5 with TRBJ2-7; D remains unclear. Germline CDR1 and CDR2: MNHEY and SVGAGI. The CDR3 covers 13 residues. The V gene lost 5 bases and the J gene lost 2 bases, with 10 bases spanning the gap. CDR3 sequence: CASSRASTYEQYF. CDR3 DNA sequence: TGTGCCAGCAGTAGGGCGTCGACCTACGAGCAGTACTTC.

Note on this clonotype: The final CDR3 position lacks the conserved phenylalanine or tryptophan, pointing to a likely read error. It is unclear where the CDR3 begins or ends on the DNA, so no DNA is shown, and the CDR3 is as TCRdb lists it. The J gene is TRBJ2-7, the V gene TRBV7-9; TRBD1, as called in the table, went unchecked against the DNA. CDR1 is SEHNR and CDR2 is FQNEAQ in the germline V gene (reference sequence). Ends included, the CDR3 has 10 residues. Here the CDR3 reads CASSRQGRYT.